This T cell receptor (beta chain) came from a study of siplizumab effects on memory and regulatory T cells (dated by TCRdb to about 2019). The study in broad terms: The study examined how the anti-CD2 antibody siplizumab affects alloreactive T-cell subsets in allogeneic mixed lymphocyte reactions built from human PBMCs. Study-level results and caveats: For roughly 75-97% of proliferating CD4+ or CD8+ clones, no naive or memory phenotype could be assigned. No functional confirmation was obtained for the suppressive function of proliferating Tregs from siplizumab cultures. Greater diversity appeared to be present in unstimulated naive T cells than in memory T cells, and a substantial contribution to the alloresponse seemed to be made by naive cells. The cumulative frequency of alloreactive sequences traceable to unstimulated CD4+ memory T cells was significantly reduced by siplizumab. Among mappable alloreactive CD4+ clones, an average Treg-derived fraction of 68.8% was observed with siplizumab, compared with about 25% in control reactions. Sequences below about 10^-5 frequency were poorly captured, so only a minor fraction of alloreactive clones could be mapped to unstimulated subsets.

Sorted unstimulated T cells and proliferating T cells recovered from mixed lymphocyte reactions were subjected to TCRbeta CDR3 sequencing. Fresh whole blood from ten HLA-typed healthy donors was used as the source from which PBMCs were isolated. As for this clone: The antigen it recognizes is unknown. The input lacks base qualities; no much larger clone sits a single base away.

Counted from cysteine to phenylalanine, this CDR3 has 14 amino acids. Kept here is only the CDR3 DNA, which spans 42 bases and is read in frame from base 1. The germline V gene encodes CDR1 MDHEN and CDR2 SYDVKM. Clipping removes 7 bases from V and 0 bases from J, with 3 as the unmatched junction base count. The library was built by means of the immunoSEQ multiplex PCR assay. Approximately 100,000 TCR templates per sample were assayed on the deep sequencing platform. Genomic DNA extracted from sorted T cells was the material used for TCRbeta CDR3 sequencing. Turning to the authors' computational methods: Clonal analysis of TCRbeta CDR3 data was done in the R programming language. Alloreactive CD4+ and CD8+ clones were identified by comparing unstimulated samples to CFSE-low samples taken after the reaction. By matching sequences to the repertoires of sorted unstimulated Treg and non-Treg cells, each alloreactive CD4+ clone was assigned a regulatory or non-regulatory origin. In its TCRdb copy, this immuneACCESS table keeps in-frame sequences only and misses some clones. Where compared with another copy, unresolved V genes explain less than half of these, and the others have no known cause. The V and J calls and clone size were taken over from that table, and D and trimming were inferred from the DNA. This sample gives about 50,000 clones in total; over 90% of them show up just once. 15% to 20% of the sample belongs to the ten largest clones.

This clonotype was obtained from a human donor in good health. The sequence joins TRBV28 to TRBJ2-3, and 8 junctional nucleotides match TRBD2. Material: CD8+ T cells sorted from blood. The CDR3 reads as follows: CASKAGASTDTQYF. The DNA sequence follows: TGTGCCAGCAAAGCGGGAGCTAGCACAGATACGCAGTATTTT.